The clone carrying this T cell receptor (beta chain) appeared once. Its specificity is unknown. Measured with immunoSEQ multiplex PCR; TCRdb has only the in-frame clones, and not every one. The data contain more than 2,000,000 clones, over 85% of them singletons. The sample comes from a study of shared clonotypes between healthy human individuals. Points from the study as a whole: Generally, naive subsets (rather than memory subsets) showed larger estimated richness. Naive CD4 clonotype sharing across several donors was about 5%.

CDR1 is LNHNV, CDR2 YYDKDF, per germline (reference sequence). V lost 4 bases and J 2 bases, leaving 18 bases between the germline ends. The CDR3 covers 18 residues. The V call is TRBV15, the J call TRBJ1-6; D gene uncertain. Sequencing input: naive CD4+ T cells sorted from blood. Subset noted: CD45RA+ positively selected. The source of this sequence is a man aged 18-30 years in good health. Here the CDR3 DNA reads TGTGCCACCAGCAACCCGGTTTCTGCTGCCACCTATAATTCACCCCTCCACTTT. It encodes CATSNPVSAATYNSPLHF.